The 17 T cell receptor beta chains in this list originate from one sample, sequenced in a study of beta chain features in type 1 diabetes. TCRB transcripts that were expressed got sequenced, as all of the isolated RNA had been reverse transcribed. TCRdb keeps only in-frame clones here, not all; method: immunoSEQ multiplex PCR. The sample shows almost 250,000 clones, over 12% of them seen only once. The sequenced sample consisted of naive CD4+ T cells from blood. The receptors stem from a woman aged 35 to 49 in good health.

The table lists this clone with a few counts. The V and J genes are TRBV19 and TRBJ2-7; 7 bases are shared with TRBD1. V was clipped by 5 bases and J by 0 bases; unmatched bases: 4. This CDR3 region has 14 residues. Germline assignment: CDR1 LNHDA and CDR2 SQIVND (reference sequence). The CDR3 sequence: CASSRGQTSYEQYF. CDR3 sequence (DNA): TGTGCCAGTAGTCGGGGACAGACCTCCTACGAGCAGTACTTC.

This chain uses TRBV2 with TRBJ1-1, with 7 bases that match TRBD1. The CDR3 contains 14 residues. Germline values: CDR1 SNHLY, CDR2 FYNNEI. Trimming at V came to 8 bases and at J to 2 bases, leaving 8 bases not matched to a gene. In DNA, the CDR3 is TGTGCCAGCGCCTCCGGACAGGACAACACTGAAGCTTTCTTT. Amino acids: CASASGQDNTEAFF.

The chain combines TRBV19 with TRBJ1-6, with a tentative D call TRBD1 (6 bases). CDR1 LNHDA and CDR2 SQIVND come from the germline V gene (reference sequence). Trimming shortened V by 4 bases and J by 7 bases, and 8 bases separated the two germline ends. The CDR3 sequence is 13 residues long. CDR3 sequence reads: CASSRTANSPLHF. CDR3 DNA sequence: TGTGCCAGTAGTAGGACAGCCAATTCACCCCTCCACTTT.

This clone was found a few times. The J gene is TRBJ2-3, the V gene TRBV5-1, with 10 nucleotides matching TRBD2. Germline V CDR1 and CDR2: SGHRS, YFSETQ. The length of the CDR3 is 16 residues. V trimming: 0 bases; J trimming: 2 bases; junction bases outside the gene matches: 3. CDR3 nucleotides: TGCGCCAGCAGCTTGGGGACTAGCGGACCCACAGATACGCAGTATTTT. This encodes CASSLGTSGPTDTQYF.

The genes are TRBV5-1 and TRBJ1-2; maybe TRBD1 (6 bases). V lost 1 base, J lost 5 bases, and 15 bases lay in between. Germline V gene lookup returns CDR1 SGHRS and CDR2 YFSETQ. The CDR3 loop spans 15 amino acids. For the CDR3, the DNA is TGCGCCAGCAGCTTGAACAGGGCGTCCTCGTATGGCTACACCTTC. It specifies CASSLNRASSYGYTF.

This rearrangement joins TRBV6-1 to TRBJ1-2, with a tentative D call TRBD1 (5 bases). Trimming removed 4 bases from V and 5 bases from J, with 23 bases in between. The CDR3 runs 17 residues. The germline V gene has CDR1 MNHNS and CDR2 SASEGT. The CDR3 is CASSVDGGNPWGYGYTF. In DNA form, the CDR3 reads TGTGCCAGCAGTGTGGATGGGGGGAATCCCTGGGGTTATGGCTACACCTTC.

The CDR3 spells CASSRGLAATGELFF. The CDR3 bases are TGTGCCAGCAGCCGAGGACTAGCGGCCACCGGGGAGCTGTTTTTT. The chain has TRBV11-2 and TRBJ2-2, with TRBD2 identical over 10 bases. The CDR3 has 15 residues. V was clipped by 5 bases and J by 4 bases; unmatched bases: 4. Germline CDR1 reads SGHAT; CDR2 reads FQNNGV.

This clone was detected a few times. The chain uses TRBV21-1 and TRBJ2-7; the table's D gene call, TRBD2, was not cross checked with the DNA. TRBV21-1 is tagged as a pseudogene. The CDR3 contains 17 residues. Here the CDR3 DNA reads TGTGCCAGCAGCACCGGGGTAGCGCCACAATGCAACTACGAGCAGTACTTC. It encodes CASSTGVAPQCNYEQYF.

This chain uses TRBV6-5 with TRBJ1-3; D is undetermined. Per germline, CDR1 MNHEY and CDR2 SVGAGI. CDR3 length: 15 amino acids. V was shortened by 5 bases and J by 0 bases, with 11 bases between the two germline ends. The CDR3 region is CASSPAGGSGNTIYF. CDR3 nucleotide sequence: TGTGCCAGCAGTCCTGCAGGTGGCTCTGGAAACACCATATATTTT.

The V gene is TRBV14, the J gene TRBJ1-2; TRBD1 might be the D (5 bases). The CDR3 is 16 residues long. Trimming pared 3 bases from V and 2 bases from J, leaving 16 bases between. CDR1 is SGHDN and CDR2 is FVKESK in the germline V gene. This CDR3 is CASSHGGTLSNYGYTF. As DNA, the CDR3 is TGTGCCAGCAGCCATGGGGGGACCCTATCCAACTATGGCTACACCTTC.

This clone was seen only a few times. V usage is TRBV7-9 and J usage is TRBJ1-3, with D uncertain. CDR3 length: 15 amino acids. V shed 8 bases and J shed 0 bases, with 14 bases lying between them. Germline V gives CDR1 SEHNR, CDR2 FQNEAQ (reference sequence). The CDR3 loop is CASEFRPISGNTIYF. In DNA, the CDR3 is TGTGCCAGCGAATTCAGGCCGATCTCTGGAAACACCATATATTTT.

This clone was found a few times. The gene calls are TRBV4-1 and TRBJ1-2; 9 bases are a match to TRBD1. Germline CDR1 is MGHRA and CDR2 is YSYEKL. CDR3 size: 13 residues. Trimming took 5 bases from V and 4 from J; bases not matched to a gene: 2. The CDR3 region is CASSTGGAYGYTF. The CDR3 nucleotides are TGCGCCAGCAGCACAGGGGGCGCCTATGGCTACACCTTC.

This clone was detected a few times. The genes are TRBV7-2 and TRBJ2-7; 10 positions match TRBD2. The CDR3 runs 15 residues. Germline lookup yields CDR1 SGHTA and CDR2 FQGNSA. V shed 2 bases, J shed 2 bases, and the junction held 3 bases outside the gene matches. CDR3 amino acids: CASSLRAGGPYEQYF. The CDR3 nucleotides are TGTGCCAGCAGCTTAAGAGCGGGGGGGCCCTACGAGCAGTACTTC. Looking up the rest from reference TRBV7-2 and TRBJ2-7 gives the full variable domain: GAGVSQSPSNKVTEKGKDVELRCDPISGHTALYWYRQSLGQGLEFLIYFQGNSAPDKSGLPSDRFSAERTGGSVSTLTIQRTQQEDSAVYLCASSLRAGGPYEQYFGPGTRLTVT.

This chain uses TRBV19 with TRBJ2-7; tentative D call: TRBD2 (7 bases). CDR3 size: 15 residues. The V end was cut by 6 bases, the J end by 1 base, with 16 bases between. Germline V gives CDR1 LNHDA, CDR2 SQIVND (reference sequence). This chain's CDR3 is CASSKGGAFSYEQYF. CDR3 in DNA: TGTGCCAGTAGCAAGGGGGGGGCCTTTTCCTACGAGCAGTACTTC.

This clone was seen a handful of times. V is TRBV2 and J is TRBJ2-7, with a weak D call TRBD1 (6 bases). This CDR3 spans 14 amino acids. Trimming shortened V by 6 bases and J by 3 bases, and 15 bases separated the two germline ends. CDR1 is SNHLY, CDR2 FYNNEI, per germline. This CDR3 is CASRYRVWDYEQYF. Written as DNA, the CDR3 is TGTGCCAGCAGATACAGGGTTTGGGACTACGAGCAGTACTTC.

This clone was observed a few times. The chain uses TRBV7-6 and TRBJ1-1, with D unclear. Germline CDR1 SGHVS, CDR2 FNYEAQ. The ends were cut back, 2 bases at V and 0 bases at J, with 4 bases in the middle. The CDR3 sequence is 13 residues long. DNA for the CDR3: TGTGCCAGCAGCTTACAGGTGAACACTGAAGCTTTCTTT. Translation gives CASSLQVNTEAFF.

V gene TRBV9 combines with J gene TRBJ2-3; TRBD2 aligns across 9 bases. V lost 1 base to trimming and J lost 0 bases; unmatched junction nucleotides: 6. The CDR3 extends over 17 amino acids. CDR1 and CDR2 from the germline V gene are SGDLS and YYNGEE. The CDR3 DNA reads as TGTGCCAGCAGCGTATCAGCGGGGGGATTTAGCACAGATACGCAGTATTTT. This encodes CASSVSAGGFSTDTQYF.